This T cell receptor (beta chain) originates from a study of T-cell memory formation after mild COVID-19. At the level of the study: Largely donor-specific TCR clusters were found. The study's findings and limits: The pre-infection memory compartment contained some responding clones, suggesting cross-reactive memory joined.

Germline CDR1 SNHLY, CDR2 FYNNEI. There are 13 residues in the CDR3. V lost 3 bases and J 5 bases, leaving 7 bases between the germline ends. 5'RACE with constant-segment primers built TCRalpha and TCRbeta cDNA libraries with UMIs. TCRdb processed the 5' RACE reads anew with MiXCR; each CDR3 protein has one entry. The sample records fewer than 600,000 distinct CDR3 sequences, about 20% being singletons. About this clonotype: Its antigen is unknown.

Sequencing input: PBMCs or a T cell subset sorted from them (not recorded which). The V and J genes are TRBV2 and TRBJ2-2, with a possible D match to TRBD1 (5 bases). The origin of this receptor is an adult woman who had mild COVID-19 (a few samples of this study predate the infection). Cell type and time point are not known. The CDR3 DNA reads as TGTGCCAGCAGTGAGCACAGGACCGGGGAGCTGTTTTTT. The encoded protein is CASSEHRTGELFF.